This T cell receptor (beta chain) was sequenced in a study of blood T cells in healthy people across ages. CDR1 is MRHNA, CDR2 SNTAGT, per germline. V was cut by 6 bases and J by 13 bases, with 16 bases left in between. The length of the CDR3 is 12 residues. Total RNA extracted from each sample amounted to at least 6 micrograms. Study observations and caveats: Diversity was higher, and naive CD4+ cells more numerous, in long-lived donors than in aged donors.

Sample-barcoded 5' priming and a J-beta primer mix drove a second PCR of roughly 7 to 11 cycles. One entry per CDR3 protein results from TCRdb running MiXCR on the 5' RACE reads. The table lists approximately 700,000 distinct CDR3 sequences, about a third of them singletons. In its sample, this clonotype was seen once. Its antigen is not known. V gene TRBV6-4 combines with J gene TRBJ2-4; possibly TRBD2 for D (6 bases). The origin of this receptor is a woman of 80 years or more in good health. The sequencing sample was made of blood. For the CDR3, the DNA is TGTGCCAGCAGGCTAGCGTTGGCCAAGCAGTACTTC. It yields the protein CASRLALAKQYF.